This T cell receptor beta chain was captured in a study of beta chain features in type 1 diabetes. Study details: The study examined about 110,000,000 sorted cells across all samples.

Every bit of the isolated RNA underwent reverse transcription, so sequencing read expressed TCRB transcripts. Naive, central memory and regulatory T cell samples averaged around 3.5 million immunoSEQ reads each. Method: immunoSEQ multiplex PCR; TCRdb's copy keeps in-frame clones and lacks some. The sample has around 430,000 clones, roughly 31% seen once. Staining for CD45RO/CCR7/CD25/CD127/CD95/CD27 allowed sorting of CD4+ naive, central memory, regulatory and stem cell-like memory cells. Looked up from germline, CDR1 is SQVTM and CDR2 is ANQGSEA. The CDR3 spans 13 residues. Deletions cut 5 bases from V and 12 bases from J, with 20 bases between. This clone was counted between two and nine times.

The sequence was collected from a man between 18 and 29 years old in good health. The source material was naive CD4+ T cells from blood. The V call is TRBV29-1, the J call TRBJ2-1; perhaps TRBD1 as D (6 bases). As DNA, the CDR3 is TGCAGCGTTTCAGGACAGTATACAATGAGGCAGTTCTTC. This encodes CSVSGQYTMRQFF.